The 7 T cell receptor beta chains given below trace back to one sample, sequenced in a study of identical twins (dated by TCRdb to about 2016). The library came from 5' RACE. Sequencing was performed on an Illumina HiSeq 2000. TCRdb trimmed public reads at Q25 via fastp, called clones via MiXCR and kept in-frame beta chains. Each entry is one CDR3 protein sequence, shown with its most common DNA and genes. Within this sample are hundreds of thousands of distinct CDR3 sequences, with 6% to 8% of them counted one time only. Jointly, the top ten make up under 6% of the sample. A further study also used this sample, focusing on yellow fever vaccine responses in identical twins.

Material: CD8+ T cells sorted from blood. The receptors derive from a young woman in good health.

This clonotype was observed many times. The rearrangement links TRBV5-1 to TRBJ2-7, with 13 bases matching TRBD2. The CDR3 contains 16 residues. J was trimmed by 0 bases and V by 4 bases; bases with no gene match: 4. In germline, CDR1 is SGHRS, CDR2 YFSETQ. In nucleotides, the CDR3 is TGCGCCAGCAGCGGGGGACTAGCGGGAAGCTCCTACGAGCAGTACTTC. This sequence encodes CASSGGLAGSSYEQYF.

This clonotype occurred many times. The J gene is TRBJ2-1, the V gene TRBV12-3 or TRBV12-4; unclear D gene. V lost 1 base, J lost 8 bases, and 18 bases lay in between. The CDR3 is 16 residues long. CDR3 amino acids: CASSLVPGWLVDEQFF. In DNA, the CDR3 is TGTGCCAGCAGTTTAGTACCCGGTTGGTTAGTAGATGAGCAGTTCTTC.

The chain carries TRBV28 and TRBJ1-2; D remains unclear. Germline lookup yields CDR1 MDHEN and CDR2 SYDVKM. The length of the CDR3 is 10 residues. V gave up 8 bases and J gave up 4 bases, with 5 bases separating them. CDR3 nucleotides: TGTGCCAGCTACGGCTATGGCTACACCTTC. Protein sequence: CASYGYGYTF.

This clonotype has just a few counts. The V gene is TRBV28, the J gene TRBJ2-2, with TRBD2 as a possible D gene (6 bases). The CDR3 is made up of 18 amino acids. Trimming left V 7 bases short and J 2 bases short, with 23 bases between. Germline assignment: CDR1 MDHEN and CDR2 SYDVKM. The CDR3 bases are TGTGCCAGCACCAAAAGGGACGGAATAGCGGCTAACACCGGGGAGCTGTTTTTT. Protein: CASTKRDGIAANTGELFF.

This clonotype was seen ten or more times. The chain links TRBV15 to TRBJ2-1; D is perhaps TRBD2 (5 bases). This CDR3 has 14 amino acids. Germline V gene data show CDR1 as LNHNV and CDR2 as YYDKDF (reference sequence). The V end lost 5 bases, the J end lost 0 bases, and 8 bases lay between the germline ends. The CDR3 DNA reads TGTGCCACCAGCGTCAGCGGCTCCTACAATGAGCAGTTCTTC. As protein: CATSVSGSYNEQFF.

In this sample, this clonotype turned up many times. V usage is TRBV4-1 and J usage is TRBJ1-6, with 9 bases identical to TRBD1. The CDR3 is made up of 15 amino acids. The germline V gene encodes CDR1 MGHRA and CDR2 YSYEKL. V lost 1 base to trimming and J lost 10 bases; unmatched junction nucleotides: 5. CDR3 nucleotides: TGCGCCAGCAGCCAAGGGGACAGGGTAGAATCACCCCTCCACTTT. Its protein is CASSQGDRVESPLHF.

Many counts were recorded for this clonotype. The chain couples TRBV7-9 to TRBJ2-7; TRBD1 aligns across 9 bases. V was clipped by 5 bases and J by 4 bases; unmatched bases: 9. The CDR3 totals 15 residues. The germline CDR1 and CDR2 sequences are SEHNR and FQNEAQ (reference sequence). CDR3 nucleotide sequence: TGTGCCAGCAGCCCACCGGGACAGGGCGTTTACGAGCAGTACGTC. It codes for CASSPPGQGVYEQYV.